Listed below are T cell receptor beta chains from one sample, sequenced in a study of tumor-infiltrating lymphocytes in oesophageal squamous cell carcinoma. TCRdb fed the PCR reads into MiXCR, producing one record per CDR3 protein. There are around 12,000 distinct CDR3 sequences in the sample; 51% occur only once, and over 10% lies in the top ten. Sample: blood. Receptor source: a female donor with esophageal squamous cell carcinoma. The CDR3 runs from the conserved cysteine through the conserved F or W. The order of the fields is CDR3 protein, CDR3 DNA, CDR3 length, V gene, clone size, D gene, J gene. A D gene is named only where the DNA matches it firmly. The listing skips clone size in some rows; elsewhere it reads once, few, many or a size class.

CDR3aa: CASSEWGRTGIGEKLFF; CDR3nt: TGTGCCAGCAGCGAATGGGGCCGGACGGGGATAGGAGAAAAACTGTTTTTT; len: 17; v_gene: TRBV7-2; abundance: NA; d_gene: NA; j_gene: TRBJ1-4
CDR3aa: CASSQFGDTQYF; CDR3nt: TGTGCCAGCAGCCAGTTTGGGGATACGCAGTATTTT; len: 12; v_gene: TRBV7-2; abundance: NA; d_gene: NA; j_gene: TRBJ2-3
CDR3aa: CASSSSLAGDAYNEQFF; CDR3nt: TGTGCCAGCAGCTCCTCATTAGCGGGAGATGCCTACAATGAGCAGTTCTTC; len: 17; v_gene: TRBV7-9; abundance: NA; d_gene: TRBD2; j_gene: TRBJ2-1
CDR3aa: CASSSRDRGPNTGELFF; CDR3nt: TGTGCCAGCAGCAGCCGGGACAGGGGGCCAAACACCGGGGAGCTGTTTTTT; len: 17; v_gene: TRBV11-3; abundance: NA; d_gene: TRBD1; j_gene: TRBJ2-2
CDR3aa: CASSLGGWGEQFF; CDR3nt: TGTGCCAGCAGCTTAGGGGGGTGGGGTGAGCAGTTCTTC; len: 13; v_gene: TRBV7-3; abundance: many; d_gene: NA; j_gene: TRBJ2-1
CDR3aa: CASSFAAGSQETQFF; CDR3nt: NA; len: 15; v_gene: TRBV7-2; abundance: NA; d_gene: NA; j_gene: TRBJ1-6
CDR3aa: CASMRFLGETQYF; CDR3nt: TGTGCCAGCATGCGGTTCTTAGGAGAGACCCAGTACTTC; len: 13; v_gene: TRBV12-3/TRBV12-4; abundance: few; d_gene: NA; j_gene: TRBJ2-5
CDR3aa: CASSYSFRVDTEAFF; CDR3nt: TGTGCCAGCAGTTACTCGTTCAGGGTTGACACTGAAGCTTTCTTT; len: 15; v_gene: TRBV6-5; abundance: medium-sized; d_gene: NA; j_gene: TRBJ1-1
CDR3aa: CASSLVGQPTKETEAFF; CDR3nt: TGTGCCAGCAGCTTAGTGGGACAACCAACTAAGGAGACTGAAGCTTTCTTT; len: 17; v_gene: TRBV11-2; abundance: medium-sized; d_gene: NA; j_gene: TRBJ1-1
CDR3aa: CASSLGGVSYEQYF; CDR3nt: TGTGCCAGCAGCTTAGGGGGGGTTTCCTACGAGCAGTACTTC; len: 14; v_gene: TRBV7-8; abundance: few; d_gene: NA; j_gene: TRBJ2-7
CDR3aa: CASSSWGGSSYNEQYF; CDR3nt: TGTGCCAGCAGTTCCTGGGGCGGGAGCTCCTACAATGAGCAGTACTTC; len: 16; v_gene: TRBV27; abundance: NA; d_gene: TRBD2; j_gene: TRBJ2-5
CDR3aa: CASSLSDNNPHF; CDR3nt: TGTGCCAGCAGCTTAAGTGACAATAATCCCCACTTT; len: 12; v_gene: TRBV7-2; abundance: NA; d_gene: NA; j_gene: TRBJ2-3
CDR3aa: CASRGKVNQPQHF; CDR3nt: TGTGCCAGTCGGGGTAAGGTAAATCAGCCCCAGCATTTT; len: 13; v_gene: TRBV6-1; abundance: NA; d_gene: NA; j_gene: TRBJ1-5
CDR3aa: CASKTDRGWNTEAFF; CDR3nt: TGTGCCAGCAAGACCGACAGGGGATGGAACACTGAAGCTTTCTTT; len: 15; v_gene: TRBV2; abundance: many; d_gene: TRBD1; j_gene: TRBJ1-1
CDR3aa: CASSSGTRAYEQYF; CDR3nt: TGTGCCAGCAGTTCAGGGACTAGGGCCTACGAGCAGTACTTC; len: 14; v_gene: TRBV27; abundance: NA; d_gene: TRBD2; j_gene: TRBJ2-7
CDR3aa: CASSSVGLAEAGSYNEQFF; CDR3nt: TGTGCCAGCAGCTCCGTAGGACTAGCGGAGGCCGGCTCCTACAATGAGCAGTTCTTC; len: 19; v_gene: TRBV11-2; abundance: NA; d_gene: TRBD2; j_gene: TRBJ2-1
CDR3aa: CASSFMTSGINEQFF; CDR3nt: TGTGCCAGCAGCTTTATGACTAGCGGGATTAATGAGCAGTTCTTC; len: 15; v_gene: TRBV7-2; abundance: few; d_gene: TRBD2; j_gene: TRBJ2-1